A selection of T cell receptor beta chains follows, all from one sample in a study of spatial heterogeneity in lung cancer. TCRdb re-called the 5' RACE reads with MiXCR, one entry per CDR3 protein. Among several thousand distinct CDR3 sequences, around 20% were seen once, and the ten largest hold approximately 22%. This sample comprised normal lung tissue next to the tumor, obtained at surgery. The receptor set was obtained from a male donor with early-stage non-small cell lung cancer. Both conserved end residues are part of each CDR3. A D gene is named only where the DNA matches it firmly. Size is omitted from some rows. Given values are once, few, many or a class for expanded clones.

V: TRBV27; D: TRBD2; length: 14; J: TRBJ2-7; size: medium-sized; DNA: TGTGCCAGCAGTCGTCGACTAGCGGGAAACGAGCAGTACTTC; CDR3: CASSRRLAGNEQYF
V: TRBV7-9; D: -; length: 13; J: TRBJ2-5; size: -; DNA: TGTGCCAGCAGCCCCCGGAACCAAGAGACCCAGTACTTC; CDR3: CASSPRNQETQYF
V: TRBV28; D: TRBD2; length: 14; J: TRBJ2-7; size: medium-sized; DNA: TGTGCCAGCAGCCATAGCGGGCCCTCCTACGAGCAGTACTTC; CDR3: CASSHSGPSYEQYF
V: TRBV12-5; D: TRBD1; length: 11; J: TRBJ2-1; size: medium-sized; DNA: TGTGCTAGTGGCTGGGACAGAGAGCAGTTCTTC; CDR3: CASGWDREQFF
V: TRBV5-6; D: TRBD2; length: 15; J: TRBJ2-1; size: -; DNA: TGTGCCAGCAGCCGGTTGCTAGCGGACTACAATGAGCAGTTCTTC; CDR3: CASSRLLADYNEQFF
V: TRBV28; D: TRBD2; length: 16; J: TRBJ2-5; size: medium-sized; DNA: TGTGCCAGCAGTCAAACGACTAGCGGGGGGCAAGAGACCCAGTACTTC; CDR3: CASSQTTSGGQETQYF
V: TRBV7-8; D: -; length: 15; J: TRBJ2-1; size: medium-sized; DNA: TGTGCCAGCAGCCAGGGGCGGGAGCGAAACAATGAGCAGTTCTTC; CDR3: CASSQGRERNNEQFF
V: TRBV19; D: TRBD2; length: 17; J: TRBJ2-1; size: -; DNA: TGTGCCAGTAGATACGGGACTAGCGGGGGGGATTCGTATGAGCAGTTCTTC; CDR3: CASRYGTSGGDSYEQFF
V: TRBV5-1; D: -; length: 14; J: TRBJ2-5; size: medium-sized; DNA: TGCGCCAGCGCCGGTACAGGGCTGCCTGAGACCCAGTACTTC; CDR3: CASAGTGLPETQYF
V: TRBV11-2; D: -; length: 12; J: TRBJ2-5; size: medium-sized; DNA: TGTGCCAGCAGAATGTACCAAGAGACCCAGTACTTC; CDR3: CASRMYQETQYF
V: TRBV6-2/TRBV6-3; D: TRBD2; length: 16; J: TRBJ2-1; size: medium-sized; DNA: TGTGCCAGCAGTGGGATAGGAGCGGGGGGGTACAATGAGCAGTTCTTC; CDR3: CASSGIGAGGYNEQFF
V: TRBV5-6; D: TRBD1; length: 14; J: TRBJ1-2; size: medium-sized; DNA: TGTGCCAGCAGCCCCCCGACAGGGGGAGGTGGCTACACCTTC; CDR3: CASSPPTGGGGYTF
V: TRBV5-1; D: -; length: 15; J: TRBJ1-3; size: -; DNA: TGCGCCAGCAGCTCCGACAGCACAACTGGAAACACCATATATTTT; CDR3: CASSSDSTTGNTIYF
V: TRBV27; D: TRBD2; length: 18; J: TRBJ2-1; size: medium-sized; DNA: TGTGCCACCGCGGACCGCAAAGGGCTAGCGGAGGATTACAATGAGCAGTTCTTC; CDR3: CATADRKGLAEDYNEQFF
V: TRBV6-1; D: TRBD1; length: 12; J: TRBJ2-1; size: -; DNA: TGTGCCAGCAGTTTACAGGGGAATGAGCAGTTCTTC; CDR3: CASSLQGNEQFF
V: TRBV6-5; D: TRBD1; length: 16; J: TRBJ2-7; size: -; DNA: TGTGCCAACAGTCCACCTCCTAGGGACAGATTCTACGAGCAGTACTTC; CDR3: CANSPPPRDRFYEQYF
V: TRBV12-3/TRBV12-4; D: TRBD2; length: 15; J: TRBJ2-7; size: -; DNA: TGTGCCAGCAGCTCAGGACTAGCGGGAGGGTACGAGCAGTACTTC; CDR3: CASSSGLAGGYEQYF
V: TRBV28; D: -; length: 14; J: TRBJ2-5; size: hyperexpanded; DNA: TGTGCCAGCAGTTCTCTGGGATTGGAAGAGACCCAGTACTTC; CDR3: CASSSLGLEETQYF
V: TRBV11-2; D: TRBD2; length: 15; J: TRBJ2-5; size: medium-sized; DNA: TGTGCCAGCAGCTTAGAGGTGGGACTAGCGGAGACCCAGTACTTC; CDR3: CASSLEVGLAETQYF
V: TRBV7-9; D: -; length: 14; J: TRBJ2-5; size: -; DNA: TGTGCCAGCAGCTTATGGAGGGTGGGGGAGACCCAGTACTTC; CDR3: CASSLWRVGETQYF
V: TRBV11-1; D: -; length: 15; J: TRBJ1-1; size: -; DNA: TGTGCCAGCACGGGTAGGAGGGTCCCTTACACTGAAGCTTTCTTT; CDR3: CASTGRRVPYTEAFF
V: TRBV28; D: -; length: 14; J: TRBJ1-5; size: medium-sized; DNA: TGTGCCAGCAGCGCCGGAGAAGGAGGGCAGCCCCAGCATTTT; CDR3: CASSAGEGGQPQHF
V: TRBV25-1; D: -; length: 12; J: TRBJ1-1; size: -; DNA: TGTGCCAGCAGCACCCTTTCCCGGAGGGCTTTCTTT; CDR3: CASSTLSRRAFF
V: TRBV29-1; D: -; length: 12; J: TRBJ1-2; size: -; DNA: TGCAGCGTTGCCCCAGCTAACTATGGCTACACCTTC; CDR3: CSVAPANYGYTF
V: TRBV27; D: -; length: 13; J: TRBJ1-5; size: medium-sized; DNA: TGTGCCAGCAGTTTTAGGGGGAATCAGCCCCAGCATTTT; CDR3: CASSFRGNQPQHF
V: TRBV29-1; D: -; length: 14; J: TRBJ2-2; size: medium-sized; DNA: TGCAGCGTTGCTAGGAGGGAGGACACCGGGGAGCTGTTTTTT; CDR3: CSVARREDTGELFF
V: TRBV28; D: TRBD2; length: 17; J: TRBJ2-1; size: medium-sized; DNA: TGTGCCAGCAGTCCCCCTTTTAGCGGGAGCTCCTACAATGAGCAGTTCTTC; CDR3: CASSPPFSGSSYNEQFF
V: TRBV7-2; D: TRBD1; length: 16; J: TRBJ2-5; size: many; DNA: TGTGCCAGCAGCTTAGTGGGGACAGGGGCAGGACAGACCCAGTACTTC; CDR3: CASSLVGTGAGQTQYF
V: TRBV7-9; D: -; length: 14; J: TRBJ2-5; size: many; DNA: TGTGCCAGCAGCTCGGCAACAGGGAAGGAGACCCAGTACTTC; CDR3: CASSSATGKETQYF
V: TRBV5-6; D: TRBD2; length: 16; J: TRBJ2-2; size: many; DNA: TGTGCCAGCAGCTCCAGGACTAGCGAGAACACCGGGGAGCTGTTTTTT; CDR3: CASSSRTSENTGELFF